Listed below are T cell receptor beta chains from one sample, sequenced in a study of blood T cell repertoires in COVID-19. Libraries were prepared by immunoSEQ multiplex PCR; TCRdb keeps only in-frame clonotypes and omits some of them. The data show more than 120,000 clones, about 86% seen once. The sequenced material came from peripheral blood. The receptors were gathered from a woman in her 50s with active or convalescent COVID-19. Both conserved end residues are part of each CDR3. The D gene is left open where the match is weak. Clone size, where shown, is once, few, many, or a class for clones that have expanded.

v_call: TRBV19; cdr3_length: 16; j_call: TRBJ1-5; d_call: TRBD1; clone_size: .; cdr3_nt: TGTGCCAGTAGTAGGCAGGGGGCCTTTGGCAATCAGCCCCAGCATTTT; cdr3_aa: CASSRQGAFGNQPQHF
v_call: TRBV27; cdr3_length: 14; j_call: TRBJ2-5; d_call: .; clone_size: .; cdr3_nt: TGTGCCAGCAGTAAACTAGTTAGTAAAGAGACCCAGTACTTC; cdr3_aa: CASSKLVSKETQYF
v_call: TRBV2; cdr3_length: 13; j_call: TRBJ1-4; d_call: TRBD1; clone_size: .; cdr3_nt: TGTGCCAGCAGTGGACAGGGAAGTGAAAAACTGTTTTTT; cdr3_aa: CASSGQGSEKLFF
v_call: TRBV6-2/TRBV6-3; cdr3_length: 17; j_call: TRBJ2-1; d_call: TRBD2; clone_size: .; cdr3_nt: TGTGCCAGCAGCCTTAGACTAGCGGGGTTTTCGGGGAATGAGCAGTTCTTC; cdr3_aa: CASSLRLAGFSGNEQFF
v_call: TRBV5-8; cdr3_length: 12; j_call: TRBJ2-1; d_call: TRBD1; clone_size: .; cdr3_nt: TGTGCCAGCAGGCAAAGGACAGGGTACAAGTTCTTC; cdr3_aa: CASRQRTGYKFF
v_call: TRBV5-1; cdr3_length: 14; j_call: TRBJ2-1; d_call: TRBD2; clone_size: once; cdr3_nt: TGCGCCAGCAATCAAGCGGGGGGGAACAATGAGCAGTTCTTC; cdr3_aa: CASNQAGGNNEQFF
v_call: TRBV18; cdr3_length: 15; j_call: TRBJ1-2; d_call: .; clone_size: .; cdr3_nt: TGTGCCAGCTCACCAACAATATCGCAGGGTAATGGCTACACCTTC; cdr3_aa: CASSPTISQGNGYTF
v_call: TRBV27; cdr3_length: 15; j_call: TRBJ1-1; d_call: .; clone_size: .; cdr3_nt: TGTGCCAGCAGTCGGGGGGCAAATTCGAACACTGAAGCTTTCTTT; cdr3_aa: CASSRGANSNTEAFF
v_call: TRBV5-6; cdr3_length: 14; j_call: TRBJ1-5; d_call: .; clone_size: few; cdr3_nt: TGTGCCAGCAGCTTGGGAGTTGGCAATCAGCCCCAGCATTTT; cdr3_aa: CASSLGVGNQPQHF
v_call: TRBV2; cdr3_length: 13; j_call: TRBJ1-2; d_call: .; clone_size: .; cdr3_nt: TGTGCCAGCAGCATCGACATTAACTATGGCTACACCTTC; cdr3_aa: CASSIDINYGYTF
v_call: TRBV10-2; cdr3_length: 13; j_call: TRBJ1-6; d_call: TRBD1; clone_size: .; cdr3_nt: TGCGCCACCTCGGACAGGGACAATTCACCCCTCCACTTT; cdr3_aa: CATSDRDNSPLHF